What follows are 3 T cell receptor beta chains derived from one specimen sequenced in a study of tumour-infiltrating T cells in Burkitt lymphoma. Assay used: immunoSEQ multiplex PCR; TCRdb lists only in-frame clones, some missing. The profile shows more than 550 clones, 70% to 90% of them singletons. The sequenced sample was tumor tissue. These receptor sequences come from a human donor with diffuse large B-cell lymphoma.

J is TRBJ1-1 and V is TRBV4-1; D is perhaps TRBD1 (6 bases). The V gene's germline CDR1 is MGHRA and CDR2 YSYEKL. V lost 1 base, J lost 8 bases, and 11 bases lay in between. This CDR3 spans 13 amino acids. CDR3 sequence: CASSQVGGVEAFF. In DNA form, the CDR3 reads TGCGCCAGCAGCCAAGTCGGGGGCGTCGAAGCTTTCTTT.

The chain links TRBV6-1 to TRBJ1-5, with D possibly being TRBD1 (5 bases). V lost 1 base and J lost 3, with 7 bases in between. The CDR3 covers 14 residues. CDR1 is MNHNS and CDR2 is SASEGT in the germline V gene. CDR3 region: CASSEETDNQPQHF. The CDR3 DNA is TGTGCCAGCAGTGAAGAGACAGACAATCAGCCCCAGCATTTT.

The V and J genes are TRBV19 and TRBJ1-2; D unclear. The V end was cut by 4 bases, the J end by 5 bases, with 14 bases between. CDR1 is LNHDA, CDR2 SQIVND, per germline (reference sequence). The CDR3 contains 14 residues. The CDR3 region is CASSTPGPPYGYTF. In DNA, the CDR3 is TGTGCCAGTAGTACCCCGGGCCCCCCATATGGCTACACCTTC.